Listed below are T cell receptor beta chains from one sample, sequenced in a study of T-cell memory formation after mild COVID-19. Each CDR3 protein is one row after TCRdb ran MiXCR on the 5' RACE reads. The repertoire holds about 390,000 distinct CDR3 sequences, more than 20% seen once, with 12% in the top ten. Sequenced material: PBMCs or a T cell subset sorted from them (not recorded which). Every receptor here comes from an adult woman who had mild COVID-19 (a few samples of this study predate the infection). Cell type and time point are not known. Each CDR3 is given with its conserved first and last residue. The D gene is left open where the match is weak. The size entry is marked missing in some rows and otherwise reads once, few, many or a size class.

j_call: TRBJ2-1; d_call: .; clone_size: few; v_call: TRBV27; cdr3_nt: TGTGCCAGCAGTCGGCAGGGACCCTACAATGAGCAGTTCTTC; cdr3_aa: CASSRQGPYNEQFF
j_call: TRBJ2-7; d_call: TRBD2; clone_size: few; v_call: TRBV20-1; cdr3_nt: TGCAGTGCTAGAGATCGGGAGGGGCTCTACGAGCAGTACTTC; cdr3_aa: CSARDREGLYEQYF
j_call: TRBJ2-5; d_call: .; clone_size: few; v_call: TRBV10-3; cdr3_nt: TGTGCCATCAGTCGGGCACAAGAGACCCAGTACTTC; cdr3_aa: CAISRAQETQYF
j_call: TRBJ2-7; d_call: .; clone_size: few; v_call: TRBV7-8; cdr3_nt: TGTGCCAGCAGCTTAGAGGGGGGGATCTCCTACGAGCAGTACTTC; cdr3_aa: CASSLEGGISYEQYF
j_call: TRBJ2-2; d_call: .; clone_size: .; v_call: TRBV7-3; cdr3_nt: TGTGCCAGCAGCCTGGACACGAACACCGGGGAGCTGTTTTTT; cdr3_aa: CASSLDTNTGELFF
j_call: TRBJ1-2; d_call: .; clone_size: few; v_call: TRBV7-9; cdr3_nt: TGTGCCAGCAGCTTTGGGGGCCTCTATGGCTACACCTTC; cdr3_aa: CASSFGGLYGYTF
j_call: TRBJ2-1; d_call: .; clone_size: few; v_call: TRBV12-3/TRBV12-4; cdr3_nt: TGTGCCAGCAGTTTGTCGGGGGGCGATGAGCAGTTCTTC; cdr3_aa: CASSLSGGDEQFF
j_call: TRBJ2-7; d_call: TRBD1; clone_size: few; v_call: TRBV3-1; cdr3_nt: TGTGCCAGCAGCCACACAGGGGGCAACGAGCAGTACTTC; cdr3_aa: CASSHTGGNEQYF
j_call: TRBJ2-7; d_call: .; clone_size: .; v_call: TRBV11-2; cdr3_nt: TGTGCCAGCATCCCGGACATCCCTCATCGCGAGCAGTACTTC; cdr3_aa: CASIPDIPHREQYF
j_call: TRBJ2-1; d_call: TRBD2; clone_size: few; v_call: TRBV15; cdr3_nt: TGTGCCACCAGGGCTAGCGGCTCCTACAATGAGCAGTTCTTC; cdr3_aa: CATRASGSYNEQFF
j_call: TRBJ2-1; d_call: .; clone_size: many; v_call: TRBV18; cdr3_nt: TGTGCCAGCTCACCACCGTTACTAGCTCCTAATGAGCAGTTCTTC; cdr3_aa: CASSPPLLAPNEQFF
j_call: TRBJ1-1; d_call: .; clone_size: few; v_call: TRBV4-2; cdr3_nt: TGTGCCAGCAGCCAAGGTCGGCAGGGGCCGTGGCCTGAAGCTTTCTTT; cdr3_aa: CASSQGRQGPWPEAFF
j_call: TRBJ2-1; d_call: .; clone_size: .; v_call: TRBV6-5; cdr3_nt: TGTGCCAGCAGTCGACTAGTGGCGTCCAATGAGCAGTTCTTC; cdr3_aa: CASSRLVASNEQFF
j_call: TRBJ2-1; d_call: .; clone_size: .; v_call: TRBV5-1; cdr3_nt: TGCGCCAGCAGCTTGACCCCACAGGGACAGACTAGCATCCATGAGCAGTTCTTC; cdr3_aa: CASSLTPQGQTSIHEQFF
j_call: TRBJ1-4; d_call: .; clone_size: many; v_call: TRBV5-5; cdr3_nt: TGTGCCAGCAGCTTGAGGGGGGAATTCATGGCTGAAAAACTGTTTTTT; cdr3_aa: CASSLRGEFMAEKLFF
j_call: TRBJ2-3; d_call: .; clone_size: few; v_call: TRBV7-8; cdr3_nt: TGTGCCAGCAGCCGCAACGACGTGTCTAGCACAGATACGCAGTATTTT; cdr3_aa: CASSRNDVSSTDTQYF
j_call: TRBJ2-7; d_call: .; clone_size: few; v_call: TRBV12-3/TRBV12-4; cdr3_nt: TGTGCCAGCAGTTTAGGCGAGTGGAGCTCCTACGAGCAGTACTTC; cdr3_aa: CASSLGEWSSYEQYF
j_call: TRBJ1-1; d_call: .; clone_size: .; v_call: TRBV29-1; cdr3_nt: TGCAGCGTACTAGACAGCCCTCTGAACACTGAAGCTTTCTTT; cdr3_aa: CSVLDSPLNTEAFF
j_call: TRBJ2-3; d_call: .; clone_size: .; v_call: TRBV6-1; cdr3_nt: TGTGCCAGCAGTGGGGCGTACGGGGCGGATACGCAGTATTTT; cdr3_aa: CASSGAYGADTQYF
j_call: TRBJ2-3; d_call: TRBD1; clone_size: .; v_call: TRBV18; cdr3_nt: TGTGCCAGCTCACCCACAGGGGTTGATACGCAGTATTTT; cdr3_aa: CASSPTGVDTQYF
j_call: TRBJ2-1; d_call: TRBD1; clone_size: few; v_call: TRBV6-2/TRBV6-3; cdr3_nt: TGTGCCAGCAGTTGGGGACAGGGCCGTTACAATGAGCAGTTCTTC; cdr3_aa: CASSWGQGRYNEQFF
j_call: TRBJ2-7; d_call: .; clone_size: .; v_call: TRBV7-6; cdr3_nt: TGTGCCAGCAGCTTAGCGGGCGGAGAGTTCCTTGACGAGCAGTACTTC; cdr3_aa: CASSLAGGEFLDEQYF
j_call: TRBJ1-1; d_call: .; clone_size: .; v_call: TRBV25-1; cdr3_nt: TGTGCCAGCAGTAGGGGAGGGGCTGAAGCTTTCTTT; cdr3_aa: CASSRGGAEAFF
j_call: TRBJ1-5; d_call: TRBD1; clone_size: .; v_call: TRBV23-1; cdr3_nt: TGCGCCAGCAGTTGCGTCGGACAGGGCGGCCAGATTGACAGCAATCAGCCCCAGCATTTT; cdr3_aa: CASSCVGQGGQIDSNQPQHF
j_call: TRBJ1-1; d_call: .; clone_size: .; v_call: TRBV18; cdr3_nt: TGTGCCAGCTCACCGATTCGTGGGCGAGCGAACACTGAAGCTTTCTTT; cdr3_aa: CASSPIRGRANTEAFF
j_call: TRBJ2-3; d_call: TRBD2; clone_size: few; v_call: TRBV9; cdr3_nt: TGTGCCAGCAGCTTCAGCGGGGGCCTCACAGATACGCAGTATTTT; cdr3_aa: CASSFSGGLTDTQYF
j_call: TRBJ2-1; d_call: TRBD1; clone_size: few; v_call: TRBV5-1; cdr3_nt: TGCGCCAGCAGCCTACAGGGGGCCCAAAATGAGCAGTTCTTC; cdr3_aa: CASSLQGAQNEQFF
j_call: TRBJ2-7; d_call: .; clone_size: few; v_call: TRBV15; cdr3_nt: TGTGCCACCAGCAGCGGTGCGGGCTACGAGCAGTACTTC; cdr3_aa: CATSSGAGYEQYF
j_call: TRBJ2-1; d_call: TRBD2; clone_size: many; v_call: TRBV9; cdr3_nt: TGTGCCAGCAGCGTAGGGGGACTAGGGCTCAATGAGCAGTTCTTC; cdr3_aa: CASSVGGLGLNEQFF
j_call: TRBJ2-1; d_call: TRBD2; clone_size: .; v_call: TRBV5-6; cdr3_nt: TGTGCCAGCAGCTTACTATCGGGACTAGCGGGCAATGAGCAGTTCTTC; cdr3_aa: CASSLLSGLAGNEQFF
j_call: TRBJ1-4; d_call: TRBD1; clone_size: few; v_call: TRBV7-9; cdr3_nt: TGTGCCAGCAGCCAGGGACAGGGACGGGAAAAACTGTTTTTT; cdr3_aa: CASSQGQGREKLFF